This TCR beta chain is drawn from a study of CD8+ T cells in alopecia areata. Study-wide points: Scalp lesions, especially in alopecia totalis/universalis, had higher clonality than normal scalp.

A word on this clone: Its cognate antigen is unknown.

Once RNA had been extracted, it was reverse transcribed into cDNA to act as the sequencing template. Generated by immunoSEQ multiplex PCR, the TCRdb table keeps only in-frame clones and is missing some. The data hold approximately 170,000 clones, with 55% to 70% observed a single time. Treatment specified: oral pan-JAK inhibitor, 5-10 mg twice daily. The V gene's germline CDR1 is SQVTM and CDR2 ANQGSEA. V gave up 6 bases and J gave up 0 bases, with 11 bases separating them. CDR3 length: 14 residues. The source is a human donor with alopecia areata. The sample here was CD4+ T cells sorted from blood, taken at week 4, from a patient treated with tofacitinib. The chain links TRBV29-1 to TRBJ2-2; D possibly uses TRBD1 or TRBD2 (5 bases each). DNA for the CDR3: TGCAGCGTGTCGAGGGGAGCGAACACCGGGGAGCTGTTTTTT. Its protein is CSVSRGANTGELFF.